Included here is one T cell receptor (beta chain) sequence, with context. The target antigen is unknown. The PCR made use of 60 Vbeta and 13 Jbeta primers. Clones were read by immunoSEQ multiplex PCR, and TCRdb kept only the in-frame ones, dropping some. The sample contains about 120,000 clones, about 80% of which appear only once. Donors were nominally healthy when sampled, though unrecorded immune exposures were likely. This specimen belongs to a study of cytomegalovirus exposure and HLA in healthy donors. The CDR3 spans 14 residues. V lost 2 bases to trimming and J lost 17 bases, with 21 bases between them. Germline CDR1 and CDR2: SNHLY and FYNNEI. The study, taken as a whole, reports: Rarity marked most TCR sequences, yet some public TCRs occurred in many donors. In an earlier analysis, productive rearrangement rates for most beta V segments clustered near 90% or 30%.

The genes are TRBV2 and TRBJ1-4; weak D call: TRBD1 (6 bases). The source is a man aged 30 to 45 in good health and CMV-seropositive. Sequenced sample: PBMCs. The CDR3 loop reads CASSEIGTRALEFF. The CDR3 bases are TGTGCCAGCAGTGAAATCGGGACACGTGCTTTAGAATTTTTT.